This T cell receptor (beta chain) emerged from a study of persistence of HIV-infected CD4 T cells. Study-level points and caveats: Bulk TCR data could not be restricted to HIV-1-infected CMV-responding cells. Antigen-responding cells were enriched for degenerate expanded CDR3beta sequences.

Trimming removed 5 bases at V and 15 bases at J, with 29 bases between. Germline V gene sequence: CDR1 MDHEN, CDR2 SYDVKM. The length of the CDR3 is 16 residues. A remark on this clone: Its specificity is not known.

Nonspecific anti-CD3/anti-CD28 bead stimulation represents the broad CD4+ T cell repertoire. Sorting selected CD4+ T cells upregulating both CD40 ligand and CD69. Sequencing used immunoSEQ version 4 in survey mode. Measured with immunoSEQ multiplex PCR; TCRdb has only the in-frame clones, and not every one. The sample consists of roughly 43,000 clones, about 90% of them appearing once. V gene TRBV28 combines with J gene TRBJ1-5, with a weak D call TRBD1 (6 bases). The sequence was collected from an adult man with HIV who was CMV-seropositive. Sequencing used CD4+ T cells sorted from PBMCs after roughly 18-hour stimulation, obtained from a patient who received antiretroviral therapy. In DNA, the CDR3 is TGTGCCAGCAGTCCTCCGCTCCAGGGAAGGGTGGCCAGGGGGCATTTT. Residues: CASSPPLQGRVARGHF.